The source of this T cell receptor beta chain is a study of T cell responses to AZD1222 COVID-19 vaccine. Points from the study as a whole: Baseline seropositives among AZD1222 recipients totaled only 5 to 7.

The repertoire was sequenced with immunoSEQ multiplex PCR; TCRdb's copy has only in-frame clones and lacks some. The repertoire holds under 250,000 clones, with more than 85% as singletons. This CDR3 is built from 18 residues. Per germline, CDR1 MRHNA and CDR2 SNTAGT. After removal of 4 bases from V and 4 bases from J, the junction contained 13 bases not matched to a gene. As to this clone: Its antigen is unknown.

This chain uses TRBV6-4 with TRBJ2-3; 11 nucleotides match TRBD2. Specimen: peripheral blood, collected on day 0 of MenACWY control vaccination. The receptor was derived from an adult in good health. The CDR3 loop reads CASSAAGLSGGAPDTQYF. Here the CDR3 DNA reads TGTGCCAGCAGTGCTGCCGGCCTTAGCGGGGGGGCACCAGATACGCAGTATTTT.